The rows below give T cell receptor beta chains drawn from one sample of a study of T cell responses to AZD1222 COVID-19 vaccine. Assay used: immunoSEQ multiplex PCR; TCRdb lists only in-frame clones, some missing. In the table there are 120,000 to 150,000 clones, approximately 89% of which are singletons. Sequencing used peripheral blood, obtained 28 days after the second AZD1222 dose. Source of these receptors: an adult who received the AZD1222 COVID-19 vaccine. The CDR3 runs from the conserved cysteine through the conserved F or W. Each record gives: V gene, CDR3 protein.

V gene: TRBV5-1
CDR3 protein: CASSMKDVSSYNEQFF

V gene: TRBV2
CDR3 protein: CASSQYSGYQPQHF

V gene: TRBV11-2
CDR3 protein: CASSLDISGARGYTF

V gene: TRBV5-1
CDR3 protein: CASSIGTGNTEAFF

V gene: TRBV27
CDR3 protein: CASSSTNQPQHF

V gene: TRBV24-1
CDR3 protein: CATSGLHGSPLHF

V gene: TRBV4-1
CDR3 protein: CASSQGLSGVSRNTEAFF

V gene: TRBV9
CDR3 protein: CASSVGDVFYEQYF

V gene: TRBV18
CDR3 protein: CASSVRTDPRDTQYF

V gene: TRBV28
CDR3 protein: CASAGAGDKNIQYF

V gene: TRBV5-1
CDR3 protein: CASSDERGNEKLFF

V gene: TRBV27
CDR3 protein: CASSLMGGQVYTEAFF

V gene: TRBV2
CDR3 protein: CASTLRGLAVTDTQYF

V gene: TRBV6-2/TRBV6-3
CDR3 protein: CASSHPGQGFGEQYF

V gene: TRBV15
CDR3 protein: CATSRAGASGNTIYF

V gene: TRBV6-5
CDR3 protein: CASSFDRFTDTQYF

V gene: TRBV27
CDR3 protein: CASSKQGVGQPQHF

V gene: TRBV4-3
CDR3 protein: CASSQGIRRGYQETQYF

V gene: TRBV6-2/TRBV6-3
CDR3 protein: CASSIRVGRSSPLHF

V gene: TRBV12-3/TRBV12-4
CDR3 protein: CASSSRDEQFF

V gene: TRBV12-3/TRBV12-4
CDR3 protein: CASSSESTGELFF

V gene: TRBV9
CDR3 protein: CASSPLGGGTQDTQYF

V gene: TRBV28
CDR3 protein: CASSLFGPMNTEAFF

V gene: TRBV4-2
CDR3 protein: CASSQDPAGRNTEAFF

V gene: TRBV14
CDR3 protein: CASSHVGAGPQYF

V gene: TRBV7-2
CDR3 protein: CASSTRLAGRPGELFF

V gene: TRBV6-5
CDR3 protein: CASSYRVAGVKNEQFF

V gene: TRBV29-1
CDR3 protein: CLATANTEAFF

V gene: TRBV7-2
CDR3 protein: CASSLVGSYNSPLHF

V gene: TRBV5-1
CDR3 protein: CASSLGGSGPPLEQYF

V gene: TRBV9
CDR3 protein: CASSEMEELNTEAFF

V gene: TRBV10-3
CDR3 protein: CAISSQGGRTEAFF

V gene: TRBV7-2
CDR3 protein: CASSLSSGRGPNEQFF

V gene: TRBV12-3/TRBV12-4
CDR3 protein: CASRIGGDTEAFF

V gene: TRBV19
CDR3 protein: CASSIGLNTGELFF

V gene: TRBV19
CDR3 protein: CASTLRGTGANVLTF

V gene: TRBV14
CDR3 protein: CASSQYRHGYTF

V gene: TRBV15
CDR3 protein: CATSSGLQETQYF

V gene: TRBV6-5
CDR3 protein: CASRRQDFSTDTQYF

V gene: TRBV11-2
CDR3 protein: CASSLENPGYSGNTIYF

V gene: TRBV4-3
CDR3 protein: CASSPWTASYNEQFF

V gene: TRBV19
CDR3 protein: CASSQPGTDTQYF

V gene: TRBV10-3
CDR3 protein: CAIRNLNEQFF

V gene: TRBV3-1/TRBV3-2
CDR3 protein: CASSPSGTGRYGYTF

V gene: TRBV29-1
CDR3 protein: CSVETDSYNEQFF

V gene: TRBV28
CDR3 protein: CASSLGGDVDNQPQHF

V gene: TRBV11-1
CDR3 protein: CASSDLQGFYEQYF

V gene: TRBV30
CDR3 protein: CAWSVISSYGYTF

V gene: TRBV19
CDR3 protein: CASSTSTSFEDTQYF

V gene: TRBV27
CDR3 protein: CASSPGTEIYNEQFF

V gene: TRBV6-5
CDR3 protein: CATQGYQETQYF

V gene: TRBV7-9
CDR3 protein: CASSPFLQGGTEAFF

V gene: TRBV29-1
CDR3 protein: CSVSTSGRAGISGANVLTF

V gene: TRBV7-2
CDR3 protein: CASSSWTGGWTEAFF